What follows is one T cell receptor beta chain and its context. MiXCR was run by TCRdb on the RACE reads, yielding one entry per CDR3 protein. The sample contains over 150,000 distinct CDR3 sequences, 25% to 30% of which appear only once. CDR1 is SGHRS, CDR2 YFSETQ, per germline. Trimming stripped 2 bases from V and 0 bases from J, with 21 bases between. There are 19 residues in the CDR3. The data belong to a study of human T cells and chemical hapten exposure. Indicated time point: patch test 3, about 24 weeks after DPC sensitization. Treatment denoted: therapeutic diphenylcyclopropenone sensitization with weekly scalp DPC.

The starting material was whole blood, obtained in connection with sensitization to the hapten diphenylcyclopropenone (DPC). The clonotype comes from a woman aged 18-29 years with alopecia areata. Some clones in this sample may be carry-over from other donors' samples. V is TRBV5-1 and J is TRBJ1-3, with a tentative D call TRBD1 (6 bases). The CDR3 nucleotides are TGCGCCAGCAGCTTTGGGGACACCCCAGTCGGGCTCTCTGGAAACACCATATATTTT. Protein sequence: CASSFGDTPVGLSGNTIYF. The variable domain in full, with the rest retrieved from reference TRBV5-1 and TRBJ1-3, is KAGVTQTPRYLIKTRGQQVTLSCSPISGHRSVSWYQQTPGQGLQFLFEYFSETQRNKGNFPGRFSGRQFSNSRSEMNVSTLELGDSALYLCASSFGDTPVGLSGNTIYFGEGSWLTVV.